This T cell receptor beta chain stems from a study of blood T cell repertoires in COVID-19. Per germline, CDR1 SGHTA and CDR2 FQGTGA. With 5 bases removed from V and 3 bases from J, the gap between germline ends came to 10 bases. The CDR3 spans 13 residues. TCRdb's table, derived via immunoSEQ multiplex PCR, lists solely in-frame clones and lacks some. Of more than 75,000 clones listed, approximately 79% were seen once; the top ten hold 15% to 20%. Input material: peripheral blood. The V gene is TRBV7-3, the J gene TRBJ1-2; D uncertain. This receptor was taken from a woman of 80 years or more with active or convalescent COVID-19. CDR3 in amino acids: CASSPHVDYGYTF. DNA of the CDR3: TGTGCCAGCAGCCCACATGTCGACTATGGCTACACCTTC.